The source of this T cell receptor beta chain is a study of blood T cell repertoires in COVID-19. As for the study in general: In each case, the material was cDNA or gDNA derived from T cells, B-cell-depleted T cells, or PBMCs.

The germline V gene encodes CDR1 LNHDA and CDR2 SQIVND (reference sequence). CDR3 size: 15 residues. Deletions cut 6 bases from V and 11 bases from J, with 22 bases between. Original analysis: For nucleated cells, counts were estimated from reference gene primer amplification. Sequencing was performed with immunoSEQ multiplex PCR; in TCRdb, only in-frame clones are kept and a portion is missing. Clone size and V and J calls were adopted from that table, with D and trimming inferred from the DNA. The sample contains 90,000 to 100,000 clones, about 87% of which appear only once. This chain connects TRBV19 to TRBJ1-4; no firm D call. The specimen was peripheral blood. This TCR was sampled from a human donor in a cohort sampled during active COVID-19. This CDR3 reads CASRDHSSGVYKLFF. In DNA, the CDR3 is TGTGCCAGTAGAGATCATTCGAGCGGAGTTTATAAACTGTTTTTT.